These 20 T cell receptor beta chains originate from one sample sequenced in a study of T cell changes during pregnancy in multiple sclerosis. Libraries were prepared by immunoSEQ multiplex PCR; TCRdb keeps only in-frame clonotypes and omits some of them. The repertoire holds over 45,000 clones, with over 80% as singletons. Material: CD4+ T cells from peripheral blood mononuclear cells, obtained after pregnancy. Receptor source: a female donor with multiple sclerosis, enrolled in a pregnancy study.

This chain links TRBV18 with TRBJ1-4; tentative D call: TRBD1 (6 bases). V was shortened by 6 bases and J by 4 bases, with 15 bases between the two germline ends. This CDR3 comprises 15 residues. Germline assignment: CDR1 KGHSH and CDR2 LQKENI. This chain's CDR3 is CASSSQGPGNEKLFF. The DNA of the CDR3 is TGTGCCAGCTCCTCACAGGGACCGGGTAATGAAAAACTGTTTTTT.

The chain uses TRBV19 and TRBJ2-7; 8 bases align to TRBD1. Germline V gives CDR1 LNHDA, CDR2 SQIVND (reference sequence). Unmatched junction bases numbered 3, after V lost 2 bases and J lost 0 bases. The CDR3 length is 15 residues. CDR3 in amino acids: CASSISGQDSYEQYF. The DNA for the CDR3 is TGTGCCAGTAGTATATCGGGACAGGACTCCTACGAGCAGTACTTC.

The rearrangement uses TRBV11-3 and TRBJ1-2; D unresolved. This CDR3 is built from 13 residues. Germline V gene lookup returns CDR1 SGHNT and CDR2 YENEEA. The V end lost 11 bases, the J end lost 6 bases, and 19 bases lay between the germline ends. The CDR3 nucleotides read TGTGCCTATAACTACGCCGGGAAGCATGGCTACACCTTC. Residues: CAYNYAGKHGYTF.

J is TRBJ1-5 and V is TRBV27; D gene uncertain. Germline V gene data show CDR1 as MNHEY and CDR2 as SMNVEV (reference sequence). Trimming took 1 base from V and 4 from J, leaving 11 bases between them. CDR3 length: 15 residues. CDR3: CASSLWAGPNQPQHF. The CDR3 DNA follows: TGTGCCAGCAGTTTATGGGCAGGTCCAAATCAGCCCCAGCATTTT.

This clone was seen a single time. This chain joins TRBV28 and TRBJ2-1; 7 nucleotides align to TRBD2. Germline V gene data show CDR1 as MDHEN and CDR2 as SYDVKM. This CDR3 has 14 residues. V was clipped by 5 bases and J by 3 bases; unmatched bases: 4. The CDR3 protein is CASSTAGVYNEQFF. In nucleotides, the CDR3 is TGTGCCAGCAGTACGGCGGGAGTCTACAATGAGCAGTTCTTC.

V and J are TRBV18 and TRBJ2-1; TRBD2 matches at 13 bases. Germline V gene sequence: CDR1 KGHSH, CDR2 LQKENI. The V gene end was trimmed by 6 bases and the J gene end by 4 bases; junction bases not matched to a gene: 9. The CDR3 has 17 amino acids. The CDR3 DNA is TGTGCCAGCTCCCCTCGGACTAGCGGGGGTTTATACAATGAGCAGTTCTTC. As protein: CASSPRTSGGLYNEQFF.

The chain couples TRBV6-6 to TRBJ1-1, with a possible D match to TRBD1 (5 bases). The CDR3 has 13 residues. Looked up from germline, CDR1 is MNHNY and CDR2 is SVGAGI (reference sequence). The V gene lost 6 bases and the J gene lost 8 bases, with 16 bases spanning the gap. The CDR3, as DNA: TGTGCCAGCAGAAAGGCCTCGACAGCAGAAGCTTTCTTT. It codes for CASRKASTAEAFF.

V gene TRBV5-4 combines with J gene TRBJ2-3; 8 bases are a match to TRBD2. This CDR3 has 16 amino acids. V trimming: 3 bases; J trimming: 5 bases; junction bases outside the gene matches: 11. Germline-derived CDR1 and CDR2 are SGHNT and YYREEE (reference sequence). The CDR3 nucleotides are TGTGCCAGCAGCTCTACGGCTAGCGGGTTAGGAGATACGCAGTATTTT. It yields the protein CASSSTASGLGDTQYF.

This clone appeared once. The chain uses TRBV5-6 and TRBJ2-7, with D possibly being TRBD2 (5 bases). The CDR3 totals 15 residues. Germline-derived CDR1 and CDR2 are SGHDT and YYEEEE. The V gene lost 0 bases and the J gene lost 6 bases, with 16 bases spanning the gap. CDR3 sequence reads: CASSLAGRGIGEQYF. The CDR3 DNA reads as TGTGCCAGCAGCTTGGCCGGTCGAGGGATCGGCGAGCAGTACTTC.

This clone was detected only once. CDR3 DNA: TGTGCCAGCAGCCCCGGGACAGGGGGCAATCAGCCCCAGCATTTT. Translation gives CASSPGTGGNQPQHF. V and J are TRBV6-5 and TRBJ1-5, with 10 bases that match TRBD1. The CDR3 runs to 15 residues. V lost 6 bases to trimming and J lost 2 bases; unmatched junction nucleotides: 4. Germline CDR1 and CDR2: MNHEY and SVGAGI.

The rearrangement uses TRBV5-6 and TRBJ2-7, with D perhaps matching TRBD1 (5 bases). The CDR3 length is 13 residues. V dropped 5 bases and J dropped 1 base, with 10 bases sitting between them. Germline V gene lookup returns CDR1 SGHDT and CDR2 YYEEEE. CDR3 nucleotide sequence: TGTGCCAGCAGTCGCACAGGATCCTACGAGCAGTACTTC. Translation gives CASSRTGSYEQYF.

The genes are TRBV4-2 and TRBJ2-3; 9 bases align to TRBD1. In germline, CDR1 is LGHNA, CDR2 YNFKEQ. With V trimmed by 4 bases and J by 10 bases, 21 bases remained unmatched. The CDR3 has 18 residues. Here the CDR3 reads CASSLGQGVGGKDGSQYF. The CDR3 bases are TGTGCCAGCAGCCTGGGACAGGGTGTGGGCGGGAAAGATGGTTCGCAGTATTTT.

This chain joins TRBV7-6 and TRBJ2-5, with 7 bases fitting TRBD2. CDR3 size: 16 residues. V lost 4 bases and J lost 7; bases outside the gene matches: 15. Germline V gives CDR1 SGHVS, CDR2 FNYEAQ. The CDR3 spells CASSYSSLTSAGTQYF. The CDR3 DNA follows: TGTGCCAGCAGCTATAGCTCCTTAACTAGCGCGGGGACCCAGTACTTC.

The chain is built from TRBV4-1 and TRBJ2-4, with a weak D call TRBD1 (5 bases). V was pared by 0 bases and J by 6 bases, with 9 bases between. The CDR3 is made up of 14 amino acids. The germline CDR1 and CDR2 sequences are MGHRA and YSYEKL. The DNA of the CDR3 is TGCGCCAGCAGCCAAGACAGAAGGGGAAACATTCAGTACTTC. It encodes CASSQDRRGNIQYF.

This chain joins TRBV9 and TRBJ1-2; 8 bases map to TRBD1. The germline CDR1 and CDR2 sequences are SGDLS and YYNGEE. The J segment lost 0 bases and the V segment lost 2 bases, leaving 3 bases of the junction unmatched. This CDR3 is built from 15 residues. CDR3 protein: CASSVGTGSNYGYTF. The CDR3 coding sequence is TGTGCCAGCAGCGTCGGGACAGGTTCTAACTATGGCTACACCTTC.

V and J are TRBV7-2 and TRBJ1-3, with a possible D match to TRBD1 (5 bases). The germline V gene encodes CDR1 SGHTA and CDR2 FQGNSA. The CDR3 has 17 residues. V was clipped by 4 bases and J by 9 bases, with 25 bases between them. As DNA, the CDR3 is TGTGCCAGCAGCTCCTCGCGACAGAACGCTCTGGGGGGCACCATATATTTT. Protein: CASSSSRQNALGGTIYF.

The chain is built from TRBV5-6 and TRBJ1-1; 8 positions agree with TRBD1. CDR1 is SGHDT, CDR2 YYEEEE, per germline. V trimming: 0 bases; J trimming: 0 bases; junction bases outside the gene matches: 7. The CDR3 is made up of 17 amino acids. CDR3 coding DNA: TGTGCCAGCAGCTTGGGGGGGCGGACAGGGATGAACACTGAAGCTTTCTTT. Protein sequence: CASSLGGRTGMNTEAFF.

This chain connects TRBV19 to TRBJ2-5, with 7 bases fitting TRBD2. The trim removed 7 bases at V and 10 bases at J, leaving 15 bases unmatched. The CDR3 length is 14 residues. Per the germline V gene, CDR1 is LNHDA and CDR2 is SQIVND (reference sequence). Written as DNA, the CDR3 is TGTGCCAGTATGATCCAGGCGGGGGATGGAAGCCAGTACTTC. Protein: CASMIQAGDGSQYF.

This clone was found once. J is TRBJ1-4 and V is TRBV27; TRBD1 matches at 9 bases. The germline V gene encodes CDR1 MNHEY and CDR2 SMNVEV (reference sequence). CDR3 length: 15 residues. The J segment lost 8 bases and the V segment lost 6 bases, leaving 10 bases of the junction unmatched. CDR3 loop: CASRLEGTGSEKLFF. CDR3 bases: TGTGCCAGCAGGCTAGAGGGGACAGGGAGCGAAAAACTGTTTTTT.

This rearrangement joins TRBV5-4 to TRBJ2-2; 8 bases align to TRBD2. V lost 3 bases and J lost 0; bases outside the gene matches: 4. This CDR3 is 16 amino acids long. Germline V CDR1 and CDR2: SGHNT, YYREEE (reference sequence). The CDR3 loop reads CASSSTSVANTGELFF. DNA of the CDR3: TGTGCCAGCAGCTCGACTAGCGTGGCGAACACCGGGGAGCTGTTTTTT.